A single sample gave rise to the 29 T cell receptor beta chains below, sequenced in a study of T cell responses to AZD1222 COVID-19 vaccine. Sequenced by immunoSEQ multiplex PCR; TCRdb stores in-frame clones only, minus some. Altogether over 130,000 clones are present, more than 85% being singletons, with the ten largest covering around 5%. The input for sequencing was peripheral blood, taken on day 0 of AZD1222 vaccination. The receptors derive from an adult in good health.

V is TRBV29-1 and J is TRBJ2-4; D is perhaps TRBD1 (6 bases). The CDR3 covers 12 residues. Germline lookup yields CDR1 SQVTM and CDR2 ANQGSEA. V gave up 8 bases and J gave up 8 bases, with 16 bases separating them. The DNA for the CDR3 is TGCAGCTGTGGGGGCAGCTCGGACATTCAGTACTTC. Protein product: CSCGGSSDIQYF.

The chain employs TRBV19 and TRBJ2-1, with D tentatively TRBD2 (5 bases). This CDR3 contains 14 residues. V gave up 6 bases and J gave up 4 bases, with 13 bases separating them. Germline CDR1 and CDR2: LNHDA and SQIVND (reference sequence). The CDR3: CASRPWESYNEQFF. The CDR3 DNA reads as TGTGCCAGTAGGCCCTGGGAGTCTTACAATGAGCAGTTCTTC.

The chain joins TRBV15 to TRBJ2-3, with D tentatively TRBD1 or TRBD2 (5 bases each). V was shortened by 0 bases and J by 8 bases, with 12 bases between the two germline ends. Germline CDR1 reads LNHNV; CDR2 reads YYDKDF (reference sequence). The CDR3 spans 14 residues. The CDR3, as DNA: TGTGCCACCAGCAGAGATCGGACTGGGGGTACGCAGTATTTT. Amino acid sequence: CATSRDRTGGTQYF.

V and J are TRBV7-2 and TRBJ1-1; a possible D gene is TRBD1 (5 bases). Trimming took off 3 bases at V and 7 bases at J, with 15 bases between the two ends. Germline lookup yields CDR1 SGHTA and CDR2 FQGNSA. The CDR3 contains 14 residues. The CDR3 spells CASSFSGASGEAFF. The CDR3 coding sequence is TGTGCCAGCAGCTTTTCCGGGGCGAGTGGTGAAGCTTTCTTT.

DNA of the CDR3: TGTGCCAGGGGGGGCTTCAACACTGAAGCTTTCTTT. Amino acids: CARGGFNTEAFF. This rearrangement joins TRBV5-8 to TRBJ1-1; tentatively, D is TRBD1 (6 bases). The CDR3 totals 12 residues. Germline lookup yields CDR1 SGHTS and CDR2 YDEGEE. Trimming took off 8 bases at V and 2 bases at J, with 10 bases between the two ends.

The V and J genes are TRBV9 and TRBJ1-2; TRBD1 matches at 7 bases. After removal of 6 bases from V and 2 bases from J, the junction contained 10 bases not matched to a gene. Germline CDR1 reads SGDLS; CDR2 reads YYNGEE. The CDR3 sequence is 15 residues long. This chain's CDR3 is CASTEGAGTNYGYTF. CDR3 nucleotides: TGTGCCAGCACCGAGGGGGCTGGGACGAACTATGGCTACACCTTC.

This chain links TRBV5-1 with TRBJ1-4, with D possibly being TRBD1 (6 bases). The germline CDR1 and CDR2 sequences are SGHRS and YFSETQ. V was cut by 4 bases and J by 4 bases, with 11 bases left in between. CDR3 length: 14 amino acids. As DNA, the CDR3 is TGCGCCAGCAGCCGAGGACAGAATAATGAAAAACTGTTTTTT. Protein: CASSRGQNNEKLFF.

The genes are TRBV29-1 and TRBJ2-7; 8 bases line up with TRBD2. This CDR3 contains 13 residues. V lost 2 bases to trimming and J lost 3 bases; unmatched junction nucleotides: 3. The germline V gene encodes CDR1 SQVTM and CDR2 ANQGSEA. The CDR3, as DNA: TGCAGCGTTGAACATAGCGGGAACTACGAGCAGTACTTC. Its translation is CSVEHSGNYEQYF.

The J gene is TRBJ2-7, the V gene TRBV2; D possibly corresponds to TRBD2 (6 bases). V was cut by 6 bases and J by 3 bases, with 15 bases left in between. This CDR3 contains 14 residues. Germline V CDR1 and CDR2: SNHLY, FYNNEI. CDR3 sequence: CASRFGTQNYEQYF. CDR3 bases: TGTGCCAGCAGGTTCGGGACTCAAAACTACGAGCAGTACTTC.

The genes are TRBV12-5 and TRBJ1-4, with D uncertain. The CDR3 totals 14 residues. Germline V CDR1 and CDR2: LGHNT, FRNRAP. Trimming removed 1 base at V and 4 bases at J, with 7 bases between. The CDR3 region is CASGLGTDNEKLFF. The CDR3 DNA reads TGTGCTAGTGGTTTGGGGACGGATAATGAAAAACTGTTTTTT.

V usage is TRBV4-1 and J usage is TRBJ2-5; no clear D. From germline, CDR1 is MGHRA and CDR2 YSYEKL. The CDR3 is 13 amino acids. The ends were cut back, 4 bases at V and 0 bases at J, with 6 bases in the middle. The CDR3 DNA reads TGCGCCAGCAGCCCAAACTACCAAGAGACCCAGTACTTC. It encodes CASSPNYQETQYF.

The chain employs TRBV19 and TRBJ1-4; the D gene is possibly TRBD1 (5 bases). CDR1 is LNHDA, CDR2 SQIVND, per germline (reference sequence). This CDR3 region has 12 residues. V was cut by 5 bases and J by 7 bases, with 8 bases left in between. The CDR3: CASSPGGEKLFF. In DNA form, the CDR3 reads TGTGCCAGTAGTCCGGGGGGTGAAAAACTGTTTTTT.

Comments on this clone: Distinct nucleotide sequences in the sample also encode this CDR3. This chain connects TRBV12-3 or TRBV12-4 to TRBJ1-2; D uncertain. Trimming stripped 1 base from V and 4 bases from J, with 4 bases between. CDR3 length: 12 amino acids. The CDR3 DNA reads as TGTGCCAGCAGTTTAGGGTCCTATGGCTACACCTTC. Translated, it gives CASSLGSYGYTF.

The rearrangement uses TRBV19 and TRBJ1-6, with D possibly being TRBD1 (5 bases). The V gene lost 3 bases and the J gene lost 7 bases, with 13 bases spanning the gap. Germline lookup yields CDR1 LNHDA and CDR2 SQIVND (reference sequence). The CDR3 spans 15 residues. The CDR3 region has the DNA TGTGCCAGTAGTATCCTGGCGGGGACCAATTCACCCCTCCACTTT. It is translated as CASSILAGTNSPLHF.

This CDR3 reads CASSWRGSSYGYTF. In DNA form, the CDR3 reads TGTGCCAGCAGCTGGCGGGGGTCGAGCTATGGCTACACCTTC. The V and J genes are TRBV7-8 and TRBJ1-2, with D maybe TRBD1 (5 bases). The V and J ends lost 4 bases and 4 bases respectively, with 13 bases between them. Germline V gives CDR1 SGHVS, CDR2 FQNEAQ. This CDR3 is 14 amino acids long. Full variable domain (outside the CDR3, taken from reference TRBV7-8 and TRBJ1-2): GAGVSQSPRYKVAKRGQDVALRCDPISGHVSLFWYQQALGQGPEFLTYFQNEAQLDKSGLPSDRFFAERPEGSVSTLKIQRTQQEDSAVYLCASSWRGSSYGYTFGSGTRLTVV.

This rearrangement joins TRBV6-5 to TRBJ1-1; TRBD1 aligns across 7 bases. V lost 5 bases to trimming and J lost 5 bases; unmatched junction nucleotides: 8. The CDR3 extends over 14 amino acids. CDR1 is MNHEY and CDR2 is SVGAGI in the germline V gene. The CDR3 region has the DNA TGTGCCAGCAGTCTCGGGACAGTGGGAACTGAAGCTTTCTTT. Its protein product is CASSLGTVGTEAFF.

The chain carries TRBV3-1 (or the pseudogene TRBV3-2) and TRBJ2-7, with D perhaps TRBD1 or TRBD2 (5 bases each). There are 12 residues in the CDR3. Trimming removed 3 bases from V and 4 bases from J, with 7 bases in between. Germline CDR1 and CDR2: LGHDT and YNNKEL (reference sequence). The CDR3 DNA is TGTGCCAGCAGCCAGGGGGAATACGAGCAGTACTTC. Translated: CASSQGEYEQYF.

The genes are TRBV6-5 and TRBJ2-2; TRBD1 agrees at 8 bases. Trimming removed 6 bases from V and 2 bases from J; junction bases left unmatched: 2. This CDR3 region has 14 residues. Germline values: CDR1 MNHEY, CDR2 SVGAGI. In DNA form, the CDR3 reads TGTGCCAGCAGGGACAGGGCAAACACCGGGGAGCTGTTTTTT. Its protein product is CASRDRANTGELFF.

This clone has just one count. The CDR3 here is CASWGTPSGNTIYF. CDR3 DNA: TGTGCCAGTTGGGGGACACCCTCTGGAAACACCATATATTTT. The rearrangement uses TRBV6-5 and TRBJ1-3; a possible D gene is TRBD1 (6 bases). Germline V gene sequence: CDR1 MNHEY, CDR2 SVGAGI. Trimming took off 9 bases at V and 0 bases at J, with 12 bases between the two ends. The CDR3 contains 14 residues.

This clone was seen once. This chain connects TRBV10-3 to TRBJ1-1; 7 nucleotides align to TRBD1. CDR1 and CDR2 from the germline V gene are ENHRY and SYGVKD. The CDR3 consists of 14 residues. Trimming took 6 bases from V and 0 from J; bases not matched to a gene: 4. The CDR3 DNA sequence: TGTGCCATCAGCCCGGGACAGTTGAACACTGAAGCTTTCTTT. This sequence encodes CAISPGQLNTEAFF.

The chain employs TRBV4-2 and TRBJ1-3, with a weak D call TRBD1 (5 bases). The CDR3 is 16 residues long. V was clipped by 0 bases and J by 2 bases, with 11 bases between them. Germline CDR1 reads LGHNA; CDR2 reads YNFKEQ. The CDR3 spells CASSQDTRGAGNTIYF. CDR3 DNA sequence: TGTGCCAGCAGCCAAGATACTCGGGGCGCTGGAAACACCATATATTTT.

The V gene is TRBV5-1, the J gene TRBJ2-7; D tentatively fits TRBD1 or TRBD2 (5 bases each). V lost 4 bases and J lost 6, with 14 bases in between. CDR1 and CDR2 from the germline V gene are SGHRS and YFSETQ. The CDR3 is 13 residues long. This CDR3 is CASSRDGDIEQYF. The CDR3 bases are TGCGCCAGCAGCAGGGACGGGGATATCGAGCAGTACTTC.

V gene TRBV19 combines with J gene TRBJ2-3; 8 bases fit TRBD2. Looked up from germline, CDR1 is LNHDA and CDR2 is SQIVND (reference sequence). The CDR3 consists of 13 residues. Unmatched junction bases numbered 7, after V lost 6 bases and J lost 8 bases. CDR3 protein: CASRSGGRGTQYF. The DNA for the CDR3 is TGTGCCAGTAGGTCGGGGGGGCGGGGTACGCAGTATTTT.

V and J are TRBV7-2 and TRBJ2-3, with D unclear. Germline CDR1 is SGHTA and CDR2 is FQGNSA. With 2 bases removed from V and 1 base from J, the gap between germline ends came to 10 bases. The CDR3 spans 15 residues. The chain's CDR3 is CASSLNGQGTDTQYF. The DNA of the CDR3 is TGTGCCAGCAGCTTAAACGGGCAGGGCACAGATACGCAGTATTTT. Full variable domain (remainder filled in from reference TRBV7-2 and TRBJ2-3): GAGVSQSPSNKVTEKGKDVELRCDPISGHTALYWYRQSLGQGLEFLIYFQGNSAPDKSGLPSDRFSAERTGGSVSTLTIQRTQQEDSAVYLCASSLNGQGTDTQYFGPGTRLTVL.

The chain joins TRBV2 to TRBJ2-7, with 7 bases identical to TRBD1. V was pared by 3 bases and J by 2 bases, with 16 bases of the junction left unmatched. Germline V gene data show CDR1 as SNHLY and CDR2 as FYNNEI. This CDR3 region has 18 residues. The CDR3 spells CASSDTVMIGDRTYEQYF. CDR3 nucleotides: TGTGCCAGCAGTGATACTGTAATGATAGGGGACAGAACCTACGAGCAGTACTTC.

This clone was seen only once. The CDR3 is CASSEVPRGTGGSETQYF. The CDR3 nucleotides are TGTGCCAGCAGTGAAGTTCCAAGGGGAACAGGGGGATCAGAGACCCAGTACTTC. The chain links TRBV6-1 to TRBJ2-5, with 8 bases fitting TRBD1. Trimming at V came to 1 base and at J to 4 bases, leaving 14 bases not matched to a gene. Germline CDR1 is MNHNS and CDR2 is SASEGT. There are 18 residues in the CDR3.

The J gene is TRBJ2-3, the V gene TRBV7-9; 12 positions match TRBD2. Germline V gene lookup returns CDR1 SEHNR and CDR2 FQNEAQ (reference sequence). With 8 bases clipped from V and 3 bases from J, the junction kept 6 bases outside the gene matches. The CDR3 spans 15 residues. CDR3 loop: CASLPGTSGTDTQYF. CDR3 nucleotide sequence: TGTGCCAGCCTACCGGGGACTAGCGGGACAGATACGCAGTATTTT.

The chain carries TRBV5-4 and TRBJ2-5; TRBD2 aligns across 8 bases. CDR1 is SGHNT and CDR2 is YYREEE in the germline V gene (reference sequence). Trimming took 6 bases from V and 5 from J; bases not matched to a gene: 9. CDR3 size: 14 residues. The CDR3 nucleotides are TGTGCCAGCAAGACAGCGGGAGTGGATGAGACCCAGTACTTC. Translation: CASKTAGVDETQYF.

The genes are TRBV6-2 or TRBV6-3 and TRBJ2-3; no clear D. Deletions cut 5 bases from V and 4 bases from J, with 7 bases between. This CDR3 has 12 residues. Looked up from germline, CDR1 is MNHEY and CDR2 is SVGEGT. In DNA, the CDR3 is TGTGCCAGCAGTCCGGTCCCAGATACGCAGTATTTT. This translates into CASSPVPDTQYF.